The text below deals with one TCR beta chain. The antigen is unknown. This specimen belongs to a study of cytomegalovirus exposure and HLA in healthy donors. Across the whole study: Previous work identified roughly 120 million unique TCR beta sequences from around 170 million T cells. Regarding the study as a whole: Data from an earlier analysis indicated that most TCR beta V segments were productive either about 87% or about 30% of the time.

This PCR relied on a set of 60 Vbeta primers and 13 Jbeta primers. Libraries were prepared by immunoSEQ multiplex PCR; TCRdb keeps only in-frame clonotypes and omits some of them. The sample records 90,000 to 150,000 clones, just over 15% being singletons. In nominal health when sampled, donors likely had unrecorded immune exposures nonetheless. The CDR3 extends over 16 amino acids. The V gene's germline CDR1 is KGHSH and CDR2 LQKENI. The V and J ends lost 1 base and 3 bases, in that order; junction bases with no gene match: 7. What was sequenced was PBMCs. The source of this sequence is a woman aged 18-29 years in good health and CMV-seronegative. The J gene is TRBJ2-5, the V gene TRBV18; 8 bases are a match to TRBD1. CDR3 bases: TGTGCCAGCTCACCACGGACAGGGTCGCTCAAAGAGACCCAGTACTTC. It translates to CASSPRTGSLKETQYF.